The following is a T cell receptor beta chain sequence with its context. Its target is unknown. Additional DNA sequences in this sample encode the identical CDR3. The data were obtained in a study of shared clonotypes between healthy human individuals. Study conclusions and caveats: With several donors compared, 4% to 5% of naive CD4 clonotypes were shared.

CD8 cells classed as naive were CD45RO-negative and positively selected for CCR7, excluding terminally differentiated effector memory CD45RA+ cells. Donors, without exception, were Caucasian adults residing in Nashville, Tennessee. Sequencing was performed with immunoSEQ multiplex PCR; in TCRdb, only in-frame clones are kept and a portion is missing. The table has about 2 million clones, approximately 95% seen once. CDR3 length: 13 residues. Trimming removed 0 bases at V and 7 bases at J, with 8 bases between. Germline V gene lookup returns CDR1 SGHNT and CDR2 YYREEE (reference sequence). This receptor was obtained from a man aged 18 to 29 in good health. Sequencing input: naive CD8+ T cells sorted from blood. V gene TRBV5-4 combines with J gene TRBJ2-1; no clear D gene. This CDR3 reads CASSLVEGNEQFF. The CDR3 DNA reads TGTGCCAGCAGCTTGGTGGAAGGAAATGAGCAGTTCTTC.